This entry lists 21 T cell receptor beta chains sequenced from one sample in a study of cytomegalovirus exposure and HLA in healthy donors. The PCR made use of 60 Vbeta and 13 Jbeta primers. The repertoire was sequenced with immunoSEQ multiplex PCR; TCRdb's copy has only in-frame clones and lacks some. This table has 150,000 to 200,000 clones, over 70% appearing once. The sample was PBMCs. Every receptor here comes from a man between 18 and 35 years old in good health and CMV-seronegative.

In nucleotides, the CDR3 is TGTGCCAGCAGCTTAGCCGGGGGGTTCTCTGGAAACACCATATATTTT. The encoded protein is CASSLAGGFSGNTIYF. The V gene is TRBV7-2, the J gene TRBJ1-3; D possibly corresponds to TRBD1 (5 bases). Between the trimmed V and J ends, which lost 0 bases and 0 bases, there was a span of 9 bases. Germline CDR1 reads SGHTA; CDR2 reads FQGNSA. This CDR3 contains 16 residues.

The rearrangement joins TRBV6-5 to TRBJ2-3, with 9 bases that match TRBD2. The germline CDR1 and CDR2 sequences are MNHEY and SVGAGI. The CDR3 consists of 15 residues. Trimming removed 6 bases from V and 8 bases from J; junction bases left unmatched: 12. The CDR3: CASRRAGGHAATQYF. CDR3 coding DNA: TGTGCCAGCAGACGGGCGGGGGGGCATGCCGCTACGCAGTATTTT.

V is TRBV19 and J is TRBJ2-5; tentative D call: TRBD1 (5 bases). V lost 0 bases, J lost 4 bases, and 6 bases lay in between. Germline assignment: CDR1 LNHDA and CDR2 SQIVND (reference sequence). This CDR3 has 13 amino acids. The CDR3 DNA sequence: TGTGCCAGTAGTATAGACACAGGAGAGACCCAGTACTTC. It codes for CASSIDTGETQYF.

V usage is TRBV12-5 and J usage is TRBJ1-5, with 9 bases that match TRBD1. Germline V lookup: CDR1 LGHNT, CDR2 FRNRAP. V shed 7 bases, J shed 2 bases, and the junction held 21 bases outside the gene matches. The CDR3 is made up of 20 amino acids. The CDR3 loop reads CASVIPGQGMRCMGNQPQHF. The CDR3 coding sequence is TGTGCTAGTGTCATTCCGGGACAGGGAATGAGGTGTATGGGCAATCAGCCCCAGCATTTT. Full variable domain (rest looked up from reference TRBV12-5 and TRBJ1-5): DARVTQTPRHKVTEMGQEVTMRCQPILGHNTVFWYRQTMMQGLELLAYFRNRAPLDDSGMPKDRFSAEMPDATLATLKIQPSEPRDSAVYFCASVIPGQGMRCMGNQPQHFGDGTRLSIL.

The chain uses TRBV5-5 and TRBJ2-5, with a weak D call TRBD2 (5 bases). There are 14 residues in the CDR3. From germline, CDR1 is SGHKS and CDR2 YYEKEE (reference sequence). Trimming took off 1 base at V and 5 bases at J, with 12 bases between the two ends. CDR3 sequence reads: CASSLSLAGETQYF. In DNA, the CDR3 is TGTGCCAGCAGCTTGAGCCTAGCCGGGGAGACCCAGTACTTC.

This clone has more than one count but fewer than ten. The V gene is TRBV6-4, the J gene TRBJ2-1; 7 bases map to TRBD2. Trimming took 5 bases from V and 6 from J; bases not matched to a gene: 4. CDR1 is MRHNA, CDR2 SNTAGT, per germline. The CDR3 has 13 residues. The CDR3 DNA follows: TGTGCCAGCAGTAGCGGGGATACCAATGAGCAGTTCTTC. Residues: CASSSGDTNEQFF.

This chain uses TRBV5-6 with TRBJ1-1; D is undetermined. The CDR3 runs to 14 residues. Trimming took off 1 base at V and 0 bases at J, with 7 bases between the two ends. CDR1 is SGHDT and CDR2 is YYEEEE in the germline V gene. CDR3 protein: CASSLPRLNTEAFF. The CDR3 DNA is TGTGCCAGCAGCTTGCCCCGTCTGAACACTGAAGCTTTCTTT. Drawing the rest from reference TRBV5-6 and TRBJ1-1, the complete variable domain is DAGVTQSPTHLIKTRGQQVTLRCSPKSGHDTVSWYQQALGQGPQFIFQYYEEEERQRGNFPDRFSGHQFPNYSSELNVNALLLGDSALYLCASSLPRLNTEAFFGQGTRLTVV.

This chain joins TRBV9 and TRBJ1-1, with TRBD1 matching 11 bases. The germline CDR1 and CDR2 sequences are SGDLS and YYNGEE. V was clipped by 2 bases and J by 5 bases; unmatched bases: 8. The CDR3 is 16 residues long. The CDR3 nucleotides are TGTGCCAGCAGCGTGGGACAGGGGGATTTTGGGACTGAAGCTTTCTTT. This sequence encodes CASSVGQGDFGTEAFF.

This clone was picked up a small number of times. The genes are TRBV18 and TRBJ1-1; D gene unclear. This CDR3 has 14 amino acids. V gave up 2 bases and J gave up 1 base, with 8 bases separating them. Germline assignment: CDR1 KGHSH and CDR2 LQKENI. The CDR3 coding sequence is TGTGCCAGCTCACCAACGAACAGGAACACTGAAGCTTTCTTT. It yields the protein CASSPTNRNTEAFF.

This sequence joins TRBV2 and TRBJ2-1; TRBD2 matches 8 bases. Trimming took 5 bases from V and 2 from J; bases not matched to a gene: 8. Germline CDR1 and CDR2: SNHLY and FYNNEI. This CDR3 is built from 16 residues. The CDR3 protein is CASSRGLGGPYNEQFF. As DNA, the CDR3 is TGTGCCAGCAGTCGGGGACTAGGAGGTCCCTACAATGAGCAGTTCTTC.

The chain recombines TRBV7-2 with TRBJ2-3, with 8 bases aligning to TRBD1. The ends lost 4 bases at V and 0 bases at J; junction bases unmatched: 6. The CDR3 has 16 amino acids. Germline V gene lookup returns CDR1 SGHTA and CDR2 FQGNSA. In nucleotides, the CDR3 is TGTGCCAGCAGCTCAACAAACAGGGGGAGCACAGATACGCAGTATTTT. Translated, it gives CASSSTNRGSTDTQYF.

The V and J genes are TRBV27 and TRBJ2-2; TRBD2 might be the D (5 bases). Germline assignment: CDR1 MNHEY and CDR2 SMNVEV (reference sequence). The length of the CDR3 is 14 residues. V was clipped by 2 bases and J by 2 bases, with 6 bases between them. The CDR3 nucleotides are TGTGCCAGCAGTTTAGAGGGCAACACCGGGGAGCTGTTTTTT. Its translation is CASSLEGNTGELFF.

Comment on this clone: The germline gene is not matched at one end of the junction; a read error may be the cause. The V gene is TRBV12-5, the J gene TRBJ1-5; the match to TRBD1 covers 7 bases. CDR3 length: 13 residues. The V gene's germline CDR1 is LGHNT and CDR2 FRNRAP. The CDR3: CASGLALGQLQHF. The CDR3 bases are TGTGCTAGTGGTTTGGCGTTGGGACAGCTCCAGCATTTT.

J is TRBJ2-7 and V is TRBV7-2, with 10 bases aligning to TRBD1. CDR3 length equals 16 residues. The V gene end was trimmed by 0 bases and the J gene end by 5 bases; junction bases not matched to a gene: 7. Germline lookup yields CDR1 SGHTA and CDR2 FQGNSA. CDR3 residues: CASSLARRTGGDEQYF. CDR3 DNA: TGTGCCAGCAGCTTAGCGCGGCGGACAGGGGGAGACGAGCAGTACTTC.

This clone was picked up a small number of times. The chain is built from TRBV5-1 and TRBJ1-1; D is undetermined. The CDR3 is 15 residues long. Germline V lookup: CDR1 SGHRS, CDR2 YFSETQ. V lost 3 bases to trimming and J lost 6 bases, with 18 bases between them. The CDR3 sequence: CASSSWAQFVSEAFF. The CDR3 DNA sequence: TGCGCCAGCAGCTCCTGGGCCCAATTTGTTTCTGAAGCTTTCTTT. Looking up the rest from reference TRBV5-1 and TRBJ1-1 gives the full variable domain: KAGVTQTPRYLIKTRGQQVTLSCSPISGHRSVSWYQQTPGQGLQFLFEYFSETQRNKGNFPGRFSGRQFSNSRSEMNVSTLELGDSALYLCASSSWAQFVSEAFFGQGTRLTVV.

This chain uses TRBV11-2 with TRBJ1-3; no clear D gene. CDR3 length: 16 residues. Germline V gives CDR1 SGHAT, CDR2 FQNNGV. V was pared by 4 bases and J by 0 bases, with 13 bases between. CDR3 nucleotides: TGTGCCAGCAGCTCCTTAGGGAGAACCTCTGGAAACACCATATATTTT. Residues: CASSSLGRTSGNTIYF.

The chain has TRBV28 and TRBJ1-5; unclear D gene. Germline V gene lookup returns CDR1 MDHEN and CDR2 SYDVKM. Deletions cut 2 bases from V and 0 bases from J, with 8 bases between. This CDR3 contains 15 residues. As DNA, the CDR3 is TGTGCCAGCAGTTTAGCAGGCTATAGCAATCAGCCCCAGCATTTT. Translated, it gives CASSLAGYSNQPQHF.

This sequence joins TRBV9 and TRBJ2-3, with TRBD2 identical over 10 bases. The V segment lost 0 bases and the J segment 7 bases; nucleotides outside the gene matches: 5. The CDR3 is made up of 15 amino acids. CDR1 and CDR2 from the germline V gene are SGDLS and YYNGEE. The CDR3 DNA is TGTGCCAGCAGCGTAGGGAGCGGGGGGGCCTATACGCAGTATTTT. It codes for CASSVGSGGAYTQYF.

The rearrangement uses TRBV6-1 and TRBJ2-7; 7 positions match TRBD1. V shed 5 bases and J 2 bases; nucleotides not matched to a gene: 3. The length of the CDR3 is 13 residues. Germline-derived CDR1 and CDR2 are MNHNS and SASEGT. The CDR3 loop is CASSSGQTYEQYF. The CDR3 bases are TGTGCCAGCAGTTCGGGACAGACCTACGAGCAGTACTTC.

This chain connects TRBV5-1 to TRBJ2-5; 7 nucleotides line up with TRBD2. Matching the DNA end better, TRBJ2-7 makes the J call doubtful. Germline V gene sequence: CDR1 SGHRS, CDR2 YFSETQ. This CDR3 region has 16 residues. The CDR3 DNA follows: TGCGCCAGCAGCTTGGAGGGTCGGGGAGGGGATTACGAGCAGTACTTC. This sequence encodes CASSLEGRGGDYEQYF.

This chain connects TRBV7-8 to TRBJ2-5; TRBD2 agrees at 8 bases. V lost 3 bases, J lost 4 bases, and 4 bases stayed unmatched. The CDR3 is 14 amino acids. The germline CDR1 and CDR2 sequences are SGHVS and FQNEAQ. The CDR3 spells CASSFRTSLETQYF. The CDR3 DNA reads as TGTGCCAGCAGCTTCAGGACTAGCTTAGAGACCCAGTACTTC. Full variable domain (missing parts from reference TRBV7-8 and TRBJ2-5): GAGVSQSPRYKVAKRGQDVALRCDPISGHVSLFWYQQALGQGPEFLTYFQNEAQLDKSGLPSDRFFAERPEGSVSTLKIQRTQQEDSAVYLCASSFRTSLETQYFGPGTRLLVL.